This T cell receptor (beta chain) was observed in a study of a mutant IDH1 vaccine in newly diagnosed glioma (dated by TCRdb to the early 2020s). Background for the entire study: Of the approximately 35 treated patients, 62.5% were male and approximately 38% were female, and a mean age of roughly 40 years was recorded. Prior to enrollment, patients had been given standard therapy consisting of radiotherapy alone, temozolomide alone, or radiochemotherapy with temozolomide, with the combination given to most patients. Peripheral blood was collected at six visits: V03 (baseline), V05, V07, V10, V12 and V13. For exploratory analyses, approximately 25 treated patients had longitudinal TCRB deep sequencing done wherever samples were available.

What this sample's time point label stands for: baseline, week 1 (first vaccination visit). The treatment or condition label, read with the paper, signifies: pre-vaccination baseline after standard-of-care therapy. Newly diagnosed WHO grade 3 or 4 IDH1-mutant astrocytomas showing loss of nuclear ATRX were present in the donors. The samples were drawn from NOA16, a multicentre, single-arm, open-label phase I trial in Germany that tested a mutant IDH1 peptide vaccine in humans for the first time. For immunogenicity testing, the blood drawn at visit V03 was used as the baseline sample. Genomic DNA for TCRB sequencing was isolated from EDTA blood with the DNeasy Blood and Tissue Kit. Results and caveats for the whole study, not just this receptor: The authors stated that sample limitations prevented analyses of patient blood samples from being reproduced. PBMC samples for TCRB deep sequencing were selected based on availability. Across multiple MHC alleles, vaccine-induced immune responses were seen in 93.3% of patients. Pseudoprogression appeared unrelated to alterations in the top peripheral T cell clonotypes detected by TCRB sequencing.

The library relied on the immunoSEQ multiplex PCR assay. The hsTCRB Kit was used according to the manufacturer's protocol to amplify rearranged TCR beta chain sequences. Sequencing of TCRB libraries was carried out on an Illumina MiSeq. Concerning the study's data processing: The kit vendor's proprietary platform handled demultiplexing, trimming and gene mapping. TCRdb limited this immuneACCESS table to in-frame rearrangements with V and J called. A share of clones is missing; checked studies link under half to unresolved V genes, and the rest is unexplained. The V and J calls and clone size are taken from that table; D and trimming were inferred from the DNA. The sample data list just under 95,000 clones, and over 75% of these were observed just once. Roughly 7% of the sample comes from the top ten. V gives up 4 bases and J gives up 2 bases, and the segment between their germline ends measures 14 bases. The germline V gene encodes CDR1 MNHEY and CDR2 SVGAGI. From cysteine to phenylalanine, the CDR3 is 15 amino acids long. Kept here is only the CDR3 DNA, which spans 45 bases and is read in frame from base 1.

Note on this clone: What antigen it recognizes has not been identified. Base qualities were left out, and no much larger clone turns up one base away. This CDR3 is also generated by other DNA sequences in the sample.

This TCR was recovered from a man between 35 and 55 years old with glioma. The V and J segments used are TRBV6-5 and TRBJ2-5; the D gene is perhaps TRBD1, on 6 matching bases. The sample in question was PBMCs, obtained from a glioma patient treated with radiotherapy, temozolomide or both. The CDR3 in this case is CASSSTSGTQETQYF. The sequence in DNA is TGTGCCAGCAGTTCCACGTCGGGGACACAAGAGACCCAGTACTTC.